The 32 T cell receptor beta chains given below trace back to one sample, sequenced in a study of T-cell reconstitution after alpha-beta-depleted transplantation in children. Unique molecular identifiers were incorporated into the prepared TCRbeta library. TCRdb used MiXCR to reprocess the PCR reads, holding one entry per CDR3 protein. Of 260,000 or so distinct CDR3 sequences listed, approximately 12% are singletons. This specimen consisted of PBMCs from the stem cell graft donor, obtained from the stem cell graft. The receptors were gathered from a human donor who donated a stem cell graft to a child with acute lymphoblastic leukemia.

There are many counts of this clonotype. The gene calls are TRBV5-6 and TRBJ1-5; 9 positions agree with TRBD1. The CDR3 is 15 residues long. Germline CDR1 and CDR2: SGHDT and YYEEEE. J was trimmed by 3 bases and V by 5 bases; bases with no gene match: 6. The CDR3, as DNA: TGTGCCAGCAGACCACAGGGGGCGGCCAATCAGCCCCAGCATTTT. Its translation: CASRPQGAANQPQHF.

This clonotype was recorded at least ten times. The J gene is TRBJ1-1, the V gene TRBV29-1; 7 positions match TRBD1. Losses at the gene ends were 6 bases for V and 10 bases for J; bases not matched to a gene: 14. The CDR3 extends over 13 amino acids. Germline lookup yields CDR1 SQVTM and CDR2 ANQGSEA. CDR3 DNA: TGCAGCGTGAAGGGGCCAGGGGGAAACGGAGCTTTCTTT. It is translated as CSVKGPGGNGAFF.

This clonotype has ten or more counts. A much bigger clone sits one base away, suggesting this may be a read error. The J gene is TRBJ2-7, the V gene TRBV27, with 7 bases that match TRBD1. Per germline, CDR1 MNHEY and CDR2 SMNVEV (reference sequence). Unmatched junction bases numbered 0, after V lost 2 bases and J lost 2 bases. This CDR3 contains 13 residues. The CDR3 loop is CASSLQGAYEQYF. DNA of the CDR3: TGTGCCAGCAGTTTACAGGGGGCCTACGAGCAGTACTTC.

This clonotype was detected a few times. This sequence joins TRBV11-2 and TRBJ1-3; possibly TRBD1 for D (6 bases). This CDR3 has 18 residues. From germline, CDR1 is SGHAT and CDR2 FQNNGV. Trimming stripped 0 bases from V and 0 bases from J, with 15 bases between. The CDR3 DNA follows: TGTGCCAGCAGCTTAGACCTCGGGGGGGCCCCCTCTGGAAACACCATATATTTT. Encoded protein: CASSLDLGGAPSGNTIYF.

This clonotype came up many times. The genes are TRBV11-2 and TRBJ2-3; no firm D call. The CDR3 runs 16 residues. Trimming left V 4 bases short and J 0 bases short, with 14 bases between. The germline gives CDR1 SGHAT, CDR2 FQNNGV. DNA for the CDR3: TGTGCCAGCAGCTCTTCTGCGGCCTCTAGCACAGATACGCAGTATTTT. It encodes CASSSSAASSTDTQYF.

Worth noting for this clonotype: A much larger clone differs by one base, so this may be a read error. V usage is TRBV29-1 and J usage is TRBJ2-5; D not certain. Germline loops: CDR1 SQVTM, CDR2 ANQGSEA. Trimming removed 5 bases at V and 5 bases at J, with 12 bases between. The CDR3 loop spans 12 amino acids. The CDR3 loop reads CSVLMGGETQYF. The CDR3 DNA reads TGCAGCGTTTTGATGGGCGGCGAGACCCAGTACTTC.

This clonotype occurred many times. The chain couples TRBV2 to TRBJ2-7; 7 bases match TRBD2. The germline V gene has CDR1 SNHLY and CDR2 FYNNEI. V trimming: 8 bases; J trimming: 0 bases; junction bases outside the gene matches: 7. The CDR3 covers 14 residues. DNA of the CDR3: TGTGCCAGCCGGCGGGGGTTCAGCTCCTACGAGCAGTACTTC. Amino acids: CASRRGFSSYEQYF.

This clonotype occurred a few times. V gene TRBV29-1 combines with J gene TRBJ1-1, with D perhaps TRBD1 (5 bases). Trimming took 4 bases from V and 0 from J, leaving 6 bases between them. The CDR3 runs to 12 residues. The V gene's germline CDR1 is SQVTM and CDR2 ANQGSEA. CDR3 DNA: TGCAGCGTTGGGGGCATGAACACTGAAGCTTTCTTT. Translating it yields CSVGGMNTEAFF.

This clonotype appeared many times. This sequence joins TRBV28 and TRBJ1-2; TRBD1 is a possible D gene (6 bases). Germline V lookup: CDR1 MDHEN, CDR2 SYDVKM. V was clipped by 2 bases and J by 4 bases, with 14 bases between them. The CDR3 is 15 residues long. The DNA for the CDR3 is TGTGCCAGCAGTTTACCGGGTGGACAGATCTATGGCTACACCTTC. Translating it yields CASSLPGGQIYGYTF.

This clonotype appeared many times. J is TRBJ1-5 and V is TRBV6-1, with unresolved D. The germline V gene has CDR1 MNHNS and CDR2 SASEGT. Trimming shortened V by 0 bases and J by 7 bases, and 10 bases separated the two germline ends. The length of the CDR3 is 14 residues. CDR3 nucleotides: TGTGCCAGCAGTGAAGCTTGGGCGGGACAGCCCCAGCATTTT. This encodes CASSEAWAGQPQHF.

There are many counts of this clonotype. This chain links TRBV29-1 with TRBJ2-2; TRBD1 agrees at 8 bases. This CDR3 is 12 amino acids long. Germline assignment: CDR1 SQVTM and CDR2 ANQGSEA. V trimming: 4 bases; J trimming: 7 bases; junction bases outside the gene matches: 2. CDR3 DNA sequence: TGCAGCGTTGGCAGGGGGCGCGGGGAGCTGTTTTTT. It yields the protein CSVGRGRGELFF.

At least ten counts were recorded for this clonotype. V and J are TRBV7-2 and TRBJ1-1; D not certain. The germline V gene has CDR1 SGHTA and CDR2 FQGNSA. V lost 5 bases, J lost 0 bases, and 16 bases lay in between. CDR3 length equals 16 residues. Written as DNA, the CDR3 is TGTGCCAGCAGCCCCCTGGTAGGCAGTGTGAACACTGAAGCTTTCTTT. Amino acid sequence: CASSPLVGSVNTEAFF.

This clonotype was observed many times. The chain joins TRBV5-1 to TRBJ1-5; no firm D call. CDR3 length: 14 amino acids. Trimming stripped 2 bases from V and 2 bases from J, with 8 bases between. CDR1 is SGHRS, CDR2 YFSETQ, per germline. CDR3 nucleotide sequence: TGCGCCAGCAGCTTTGACGGGGGCAATCAGCCCCAGCATTTT. The encoded protein is CASSFDGGNQPQHF.

There are a few counts of this clonotype. The CDR3 sequence: CASSQGLAGLVETQYF. The CDR3 DNA is TGTGCCAGCAGCCAGGGACTAGCGGGACTTGTAGAGACCCAGTACTTC. The rearrangement links TRBV3-1 to TRBJ2-5; 13 nucleotides align to TRBD2. With V trimmed by 3 bases and J by 4 bases, 5 bases remained unmatched. The CDR3 is 16 amino acids. Germline lookup yields CDR1 LGHDT and CDR2 YNNKEL (reference sequence).

This clonotype was found a few times. V and J are TRBV18 and TRBJ1-5; 7 bases fit TRBD1. Germline assignment: CDR1 KGHSH and CDR2 LQKENI. This CDR3 contains 15 residues. V was pared by 0 bases and J by 4 bases, with 3 bases of the junction left unmatched. CDR3 bases: TGTGCCAGCTCACCACCAGGGACAGCGAATCAGCCCCAGCATTTT. Amino acids: CASSPPGTANQPQHF.

The chain joins TRBV20-1 to TRBJ1-4; D gene unclear. V lost 3 bases and J 6 bases, leaving 17 bases between the germline ends. Germline V CDR1 and CDR2: DFQATT, SNEGSKA (reference sequence). The CDR3 extends over 15 amino acids. CDR3 region: CSASSSEPGDEKLFF. The CDR3 nucleotides read TGCAGTGCTAGTTCCTCGGAACCGGGAGATGAAAAACTGTTTTTT.

In this sample, this clonotype turned up a few times. The chain couples TRBV29-1 to TRBJ1-1; unclear D gene. The CDR3 consists of 12 residues. Between the trimmed V and J ends, which lost 7 bases and 4 bases, there was a span of 13 bases. The germline gives CDR1 SQVTM, CDR2 ANQGSEA. The CDR3 DNA sequence: TGCAGCGCATATGGGCGGGGCACTGAAGCTTTCTTT. It specifies CSAYGRGTEAFF.

This clonotype was seen only a few times. The chain carries TRBV5-1 and TRBJ2-7; 11 bases fit TRBD1. This CDR3 contains 16 residues. From germline, CDR1 is SGHRS and CDR2 YFSETQ. V shed 0 bases, J shed 3 bases, and the junction held 5 bases outside the gene matches. The CDR3 DNA reads TGCGCCAGCAGCTTGGTACCGGGACAGGGGGACTACGAGCAGTACTTC. Encoded protein: CASSLVPGQGDYEQYF. Using reference TRBV5-1 and TRBJ2-7 for the parts outside the CDR3, the full variable domain is KAGVTQTPRYLIKTRGQQVTLSCSPISGHRSVSWYQQTPGQGLQFLFEYFSETQRNKGNFPGRFSGRQFSNSRSEMNVSTLELGDSALYLCASSLVPGQGDYEQYFGPGTRLTVT.

The rearrangement uses TRBV9 and TRBJ2-1; the match to TRBD2 covers 14 bases. The CDR3 totals 21 residues. Germline CDR1 is SGDLS and CDR2 is YYNGEE. V shed 0 bases, J shed 1 base, and the junction held 12 bases outside the gene matches. The CDR3 is CASSVGPPGLAGVGSYNEQFF. CDR3 nucleotides: TGTGCCAGCAGCGTAGGGCCGCCGGGACTAGCGGGGGTAGGGTCCTACAATGAGCAGTTCTTC.

This clonotype was seen at least ten times. The chain joins TRBV5-1 to TRBJ2-2; no clear D gene. CDR3 length: 12 residues. V lost 1 base and J lost 7, with 5 bases in between. Looked up from germline, CDR1 is SGHRS and CDR2 is YFSETQ. The CDR3 region is CASSLSGGELFF. CDR3 in DNA: TGCGCCAGCAGCTTGTCGGGCGGGGAGCTGTTTTTT.

This clonotype was counted ten times or more. The CDR3 DNA reads as TGCAGCGTTGAACCGGCCCTGGGCACAGATACGCAGTATTTT. This encodes CSVEPALGTDTQYF. V gene TRBV29-1 combines with J gene TRBJ2-3; D is unclear. The CDR3 loop spans 14 amino acids. CDR1 is SQVTM, CDR2 ANQGSEA, per germline. V was pared by 2 bases and J by 1 base, with 10 bases between.

The J gene is TRBJ2-5, the V gene TRBV5-1; TRBD2 might be the D (7 bases). CDR1 and CDR2 from the germline V gene are SGHRS and YFSETQ. The CDR3 covers 16 residues. The V gene lost 4 bases and the J gene lost 4 bases, with 20 bases spanning the gap. This CDR3 is CASSQTGGSSGETQYF. For the CDR3, the DNA is TGCGCCAGCAGCCAAACGGGGGGCAGCTCGGGAGAGACCCAGTACTTC.

This clonotype was seen many times. The chain has TRBV24-1 and TRBJ2-2; unclear D gene. V was pared by 7 bases and J by 3 bases, with 8 bases between. The germline CDR1 and CDR2 sequences are KGHDR and SFDVKD. The CDR3 has 13 amino acids. CDR3 residues: CATSSSDTGELFF. CDR3 DNA: TGTGCCACCAGCTCTTCAGACACCGGGGAGCTGTTTTTT.

This clonotype was observed at least ten times. The J gene is TRBJ2-1, the V gene TRBV10-3; 9 positions match TRBD1. The germline V gene encodes CDR1 ENHRY and CDR2 SYGVKD. V lost 4 bases to trimming and J lost 8 bases; unmatched junction nucleotides: 15. The CDR3 length is 17 residues. CDR3 nucleotides: TGTGCCATCAGTGGGTATGAGAGGACAGGGGTACCCGATGAGCAGTTCTTC. Translating it yields CAISGYERTGVPDEQFF.

This clonotype showed up many times. The chain couples TRBV12-3 or TRBV12-4 to TRBJ1-2; possible D gene TRBD1, 6 bases. The length of the CDR3 is 14 residues. V lost 0 bases, J lost 6 bases, and 11 bases lay in between. CDR3 protein: CASSLAPQGNGYTF. DNA for the CDR3: TGTGCCAGCAGTTTAGCCCCTCAGGGGAATGGCTACACCTTC.

This clonotype has ten or more counts. This CDR3 reads CASCTWDSNQPQHF. The CDR3 DNA follows: TGTGCCAGCTGTACTTGGGATAGCAATCAGCCCCAGCATTTT. The chain uses TRBV6-2 or TRBV6-3 and TRBJ1-5; D unresolved. V was clipped by 8 bases and J by 0 bases, with 11 bases between them. Per the germline V gene, CDR1 is MNHEY and CDR2 is SVGEGT. This CDR3 contains 14 residues.

This clonotype was counted at least ten times. The rearrangement uses TRBV20-1 and TRBJ2-7, with a weak D call TRBD1 (5 bases). This CDR3 is 10 amino acids long. With 1 base removed from V and 7 bases from J, the gap between germline ends came to 5 bases. Per the germline V gene, CDR1 is DFQATT and CDR2 is SNEGSKA (reference sequence). In DNA form, the CDR3 reads TGCAGTGCTAGAGGGACAGAGCAGTACTTC. Translated: CSARGTEQYF.

This clonotype was counted ten times or more. The chain joins TRBV9 to TRBJ2-1, with 8 bases identical to TRBD1. V trimming: 4 bases; J trimming: 6 bases; junction bases outside the gene matches: 9. The CDR3 runs 15 residues. Germline values: CDR1 SGDLS, CDR2 YYNGEE. CDR3 amino acids: CASSQGQGRSNEQFF. The CDR3 DNA follows: TGTGCCAGCAGCCAAGGACAGGGACGAAGCAATGAGCAGTTCTTC.

This clonotype was counted a few times. The chain recombines TRBV7-6 with TRBJ1-4; no clear D gene. V was clipped by 5 bases and J by 8 bases, with 12 bases between them. Germline-derived CDR1 and CDR2 are SGHVS and FNYEAQ. This CDR3 spans 13 amino acids. The CDR3 region is CASSHTEDEKLFF. CDR3 sequence (DNA): TGTGCCAGCAGCCACACAGAGGACGAAAAACTGTTTTTT.

In its sample, this clonotype was seen a few times. The chain has TRBV7-2 and TRBJ2-7; D is undetermined. CDR3 length equals 11 residues. Trimming removed 2 bases from V and 5 bases from J, with 4 bases in between. CDR1 SGHTA and CDR2 FQGNSA come from the germline V gene. The CDR3, as DNA: TGTGCCAGCAGCTTAACCAACGAGCAGTACTTC. It codes for CASSLTNEQYF.

In the case of this clonotype: A much larger clone lies a single base off, so this may be a read error. The CDR3 carries no conserved terminal phenylalanine or tryptophan, so it likely arises from a read error. The chain employs TRBV20-1 and TRBJ1-5, with D maybe TRBD1 (5 bases). The V end was cut by 6 bases, the J end by 4 bases, with 7 bases between. The germline V gene encodes CDR1 DFQATT and CDR2 SNEGSKA (reference sequence). The CDR3 extends over 11 amino acids. CDR3 sequence reads: CSATGNQPQHI. CDR3 nucleotide sequence: TGCAGTGCCACAGGAAATCAGCCCCAGCATATT.

This clonotype showed up just once. The genes are TRBV5-4 and TRBJ2-5, with D tentatively TRBD1 or TRBD2 (6 bases each). The CDR3 contains 14 residues. V gave up 2 bases and J gave up 4 bases, with 12 bases separating them. The germline gives CDR1 SGHNT, CDR2 YYREEE (reference sequence). The CDR3 sequence: CASSLPGAGETQYF. CDR3 in DNA: TGTGCCAGCAGCTTACCGGGGGCCGGAGAGACCCAGTACTTC.